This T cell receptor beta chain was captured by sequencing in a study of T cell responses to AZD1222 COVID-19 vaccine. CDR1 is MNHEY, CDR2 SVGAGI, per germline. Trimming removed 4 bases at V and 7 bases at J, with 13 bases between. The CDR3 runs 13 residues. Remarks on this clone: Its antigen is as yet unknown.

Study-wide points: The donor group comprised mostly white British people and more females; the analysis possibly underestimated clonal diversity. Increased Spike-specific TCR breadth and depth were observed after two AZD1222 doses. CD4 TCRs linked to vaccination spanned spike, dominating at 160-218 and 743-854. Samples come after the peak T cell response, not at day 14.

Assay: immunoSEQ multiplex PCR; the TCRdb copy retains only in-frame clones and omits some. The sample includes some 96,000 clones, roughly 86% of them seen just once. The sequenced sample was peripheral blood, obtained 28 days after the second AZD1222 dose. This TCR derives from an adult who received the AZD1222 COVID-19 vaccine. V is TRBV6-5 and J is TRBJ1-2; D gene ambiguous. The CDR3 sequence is CASSSPGRAGYTF. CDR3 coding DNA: TGTGCCAGCAGTTCCCCCGGGCGGGCTGGCTACACCTTC.